These T cell receptor beta chains were read from a single sample in a study of T cells in Graves' hyperthyroidism and ophthalmopathy. TCRdb re-called the multiplex PCR reads through MiXCR, storing one row per CDR3 protein. The data show about 500,000 distinct CDR3 sequences, with 17% seen just once and 17% held by the top ten. Source material: blood. The receptors shown here come from a woman younger than 30 with Graves' ophthalmopathy. Both conserved end residues are part of each CDR3. Fields, in order: J gene, D gene, V gene, CDR3 protein. A D gene is named only where the DNA matches it firmly.

j_gene: TRBJ2-1; d_gene: .; v_gene: TRBV18; CDR3aa: CASSTRVNYNEQFF
j_gene: TRBJ2-2; d_gene: TRBD2; v_gene: TRBV4-3; CDR3aa: CASSQRGLAGGSTGELFF
j_gene: TRBJ1-5; d_gene: .; v_gene: TRBV20-1; CDR3aa: CSARDLLALDSNQPQHF
j_gene: TRBJ2-7; d_gene: .; v_gene: TRBV7-9; CDR3aa: CASSLANQYGSYEQYF
j_gene: TRBJ2-7; d_gene: .; v_gene: TRBV11-2; CDR3aa: CASSLGGFRDPPYEQYF
j_gene: TRBJ2-7; d_gene: TRBD1; v_gene: TRBV30; CDR3aa: CAWSVGQDYEQYF
j_gene: TRBJ2-2; d_gene: .; v_gene: TRBV9; CDR3aa: CASSPHSDPNTGELFF
j_gene: TRBJ1-6; d_gene: TRBD1; v_gene: TRBV20-1; CDR3aa: CSARGGDRGQHSPLHF
j_gene: TRBJ2-2; d_gene: TRBD1; v_gene: TRBV6-1; CDR3aa: CASRKGTGGTGELFF
j_gene: TRBJ1-4; d_gene: .; v_gene: TRBV20-1; CDR3aa: CSARDRAKGGEKLFF
j_gene: TRBJ1-3; d_gene: .; v_gene: TRBV25-1; CDR3aa: CASSDSVQPGNTIYF
j_gene: TRBJ2-1; d_gene: .; v_gene: TRBV5-1; CDR3aa: CASSLGQGPYNEQFF
j_gene: TRBJ2-1; d_gene: TRBD2; v_gene: TRBV30; CDR3aa: CAWTKRELQFF
j_gene: TRBJ2-2; d_gene: .; v_gene: TRBV5-1; CDR3aa: CGCPGCPGELFF
j_gene: TRBJ2-3; d_gene: .; v_gene: TRBV7-3; CDR3aa: CASSQGAFTDTQYF
j_gene: TRBJ2-7; d_gene: .; v_gene: TRBV7-3; CDR3aa: CASLITRSRGSYEQYF
j_gene: TRBJ1-1; d_gene: TRBD1; v_gene: TRBV19; CDR3aa: CASRSTGYTEAFF
j_gene: TRBJ2-2; d_gene: .; v_gene: TRBV30; CDR3aa: CAWSLGGTNTGELFF
j_gene: TRBJ2-3; d_gene: TRBD2; v_gene: TRBV4-3; CDR3aa: CASSHVGLAGGPADTQYF
j_gene: TRBJ2-7; d_gene: TRBD1; v_gene: TRBV6-6; CDR3aa: CASSYSNRGPYEQYF